The rows below give T cell receptor beta chains drawn from one sample of a study of T cell responses to AZD1222 COVID-19 vaccine. Only in-frame clones appear in the TCRdb table, and some are missing; sequencing was by immunoSEQ multiplex PCR. This sample carries 150,000 to 200,000 clones, around 90% of them seen once, and the ten largest clones take 1.3%. The source was peripheral blood, collected 28 days after the second AZD1222 dose. These receptors came from an adult who received the AZD1222 COVID-19 vaccine. Each CDR3 is given with its conserved first and last residue. A D gene is named only where the DNA matches it firmly.

>TRBJ2-3|TRBV27|TRBD2
TGTGCCAGCAGCCTCCCGGGACTAGCGGGAGGGGATACGCAGTATTTT
CASSLPGLAGGDTQYF
>TRBJ1-4|TRBV18|TRBD1
TGTGCCAGCTCAAGGGGACAGGGGCAAGGTGAAAAACTGTTTTTT
CASSRGQGQGEKLFF
>TRBJ2-2|TRBV7-6|NA
TGTGCCAGCAGCGAAAGCGGGCCGACCTTCCTCGGGGAGCTGTTTTTT
CASSESGPTFLGELFF
>TRBJ1-1|TRBV7-2|NA
TGTGCCAGCAGCTTAGCAGGGCAGGTAACTGAAGCTTTCTTT
CASSLAGQVTEAFF
>TRBJ2-5|TRBV7-2|NA
TGTGCCAGCAGCTCTCAGGGATCTCACGAGACCCAGTACTTC
CASSSQGSHETQYF
>TRBJ2-7|TRBV7-2|TRBD2
TGTGCCAGCAGCTTAAGATCCGGGACTAGCGGGAGCTCCTACGAGCAGTACTTC
CASSLRSGTSGSSYEQYF
>TRBJ1-1|TRBV6-5|TRBD1
TGTGCCAGCAGTTACTTATCCGGGACAGCTGAAGCTTTCTTT
CASSYLSGTAEAFF
>TRBJ2-2|TRBV30|TRBD2
TGTGCCTGGAGTGTGGGGGGGACCGGGGAGCTGTTTTTT
CAWSVGGTGELFF
>TRBJ1-5|TRBV7-2|NA
TGTGCCAGCAGCTTAGCGGGGACACCCAGCAATCAGCCCCAGCATTTT
CASSLAGTPSNQPQHF
>TRBJ1-3|TRBV6-5|NA
TGTGCCAGCAAAGTCGGTAGCTCTGGAAACACCATATATTTT
CASKVGSSGNTIYF
>TRBJ2-1|TRBV11-2|NA
TGTGCCAGCAGCCCAAGGATAACCCCTTTCACCCGTTACAATGAGCAGTTCTTC
CASSPRITPFTRYNEQFF
>TRBJ1-5|TRBV19|NA
TGTGCCAGTAGCACTCGTCGGGCGGATAATCAGCCCCAGCATTTT
CASSTRRADNQPQHF
>TRBJ1-1|TRBV18|NA
TGTGCCAGCTCACCAACGGGCCTGAACACTGAAGCTTTCTTT
CASSPTGLNTEAFF
>TRBJ2-7|TRBV7-2|TRBD1
TGTGCCAGCAGCTGGACAGGGGGGAGCCGGTCCGAGCAGTACTTC
CASSWTGGSRSEQYF
>TRBJ2-1|TRBV14|TRBD2
TGTGCCAGCAGCCAAGTTAGCGGGAGGGCCGATGAGCAGTTCTTC
CASSQVSGRADEQFF
>TRBJ1-3|TRBV28|NA
TGTGCCAGCAGGGCCAGTAGAGGGCTCTTGGGAAACACCATATATTTT
CASRASRGLLGNTIYF